Listed below are T cell receptor beta chains from one sample, sequenced in a study of CD8+ T cells in alopecia areata. Clones were read by immunoSEQ multiplex PCR, and TCRdb kept only the in-frame ones, dropping some. Of approximately 200,000 clones in the sample, roughly three fifths were seen once. The sample here was CD4+ T cells sorted from blood, taken at week 4, from a patient treated with tofacitinib. These receptors originate from a human donor with alopecia areata. Each CDR3 is given with its conserved first and last residue. The D gene is left open where the match is weak. Size values are once, few and many counts, or a class for expanded clones, and some rows have none.

V gene: TRBV9
clone size: once
J gene: TRBJ2-5
D gene: TRBD2
CDR3 DNA: TGTGCCAGCAGCTCATCTCCCCAGCGGGGGGCGGAGACCCAGTACTTC
CDR3 protein: CASSSSPQRGAETQYF

V gene: TRBV30
clone size: -
J gene: TRBJ1-2
D gene: -
CDR3 DNA: TGTGCCTGGAGTGTACCAGGGATGGGCTACACCTTC
CDR3 protein: CAWSVPGMGYTF

V gene: TRBV5-4
clone size: -
J gene: TRBJ2-4
D gene: -
CDR3 DNA: TGTGCCAGCAGCCAAGACGGTGACATTCAGTACTTC
CDR3 protein: CASSQDGDIQYF

V gene: TRBV18
clone size: -
J gene: TRBJ1-1
D gene: -
CDR3 DNA: TGTGCCAGCTCACCGTCGGTACTGAACACTGAAGCTTTCTTT
CDR3 protein: CASSPSVLNTEAFF

V gene: TRBV18
clone size: -
J gene: TRBJ1-5
D gene: -
CDR3 DNA: TGTGCCAGCTCACCAGGATCAGGGCAGAATCAGCCCCAGCATTTT
CDR3 protein: CASSPGSGQNQPQHF

V gene: TRBV5-1
clone size: few
J gene: TRBJ2-3
D gene: -
CDR3 DNA: TGCGCCAGCAGCTTGGGGGTAGATACGCAGTATTTT
CDR3 protein: CASSLGVDTQYF

V gene: TRBV30
clone size: few
J gene: TRBJ2-7
D gene: -
CDR3 DNA: TGTGCCTGGAGTGTCTTTCCAGAGGCCTACGAGCAGTACTTC
CDR3 protein: CAWSVFPEAYEQYF

V gene: TRBV29-1
clone size: -
J gene: TRBJ2-1
D gene: TRBD2
CDR3 DNA: TGCAGCGTTGTTGTAGCGGGGGGGTACAATGAGCAGTTCTTC
CDR3 protein: CSVVVAGGYNEQFF

V gene: TRBV30
clone size: -
J gene: TRBJ1-2
D gene: -
CDR3 DNA: TGTGCCTGGAGTGCCCCCCGCGGAGTTAACTATGGCTACACCTTC
CDR3 protein: CAWSAPRGVNYGYTF

V gene: TRBV10-3
clone size: -
J gene: TRBJ1-6
D gene: -
CDR3 DNA: TGTGCCATCAGTGTACAGGTGGGCTCACCCCTCCACTTT
CDR3 protein: CAISVQVGSPLHF

V gene: TRBV5-1
clone size: -
J gene: TRBJ2-4
D gene: -
CDR3 DNA: TGCGCCAGCAGCTTGGAACAGATAAACATTCAGTACTTC
CDR3 protein: CASSLEQINIQYF

V gene: TRBV6-5
clone size: -
J gene: TRBJ2-2
D gene: -
CDR3 DNA: TGTGCCAGCAGTTATTTCGCGGGGTTAGACACCGGGGAGCTGTTTTTT
CDR3 protein: CASSYFAGLDTGELFF

V gene: TRBV13
clone size: few
J gene: TRBJ2-5
D gene: TRBD2
CDR3 DNA: TGTGCCAGCAGCGGAAGACTAGCGGGGGAAGAGACCCAGTACTTC
CDR3 protein: CASSGRLAGEETQYF

V gene: TRBV30
clone size: -
J gene: TRBJ1-5
D gene: -
CDR3 DNA: TGTGCCTGGAGTCTAGGAGTGGGTCAGGCGAGCAATCAGCCCCAGCATTTT
CDR3 protein: CAWSLGVGQASNQPQHF

V gene: TRBV6-5
clone size: -
J gene: TRBJ1-5
D gene: -
CDR3 DNA: TGTGCCAGCAGTTGGGGACCAGATCAGCCCCAGCATTTT
CDR3 protein: CASSWGPDQPQHF

V gene: TRBV2
clone size: -
J gene: TRBJ2-5
D gene: -
CDR3 DNA: TGTGCCAGCAATCGGCAGATCCAAGAGACCCAGTACTTC
CDR3 protein: CASNRQIQETQYF

V gene: TRBV6-5
clone size: -
J gene: TRBJ1-1
D gene: -
CDR3 DNA: TGTGCCAGCGCTGACATGAAGTACACTGAAGCTTTCTTT
CDR3 protein: CASADMKYTEAFF

V gene: TRBV9
clone size: few
J gene: TRBJ2-2
D gene: -
CDR3 DNA: TGTGCCAGCACTCCCGAGGGGACCCTAAACACCGGGGAGCTGTTTTTT
CDR3 protein: CASTPEGTLNTGELFF

V gene: TRBV30
clone size: -
J gene: TRBJ2-2
D gene: -
CDR3 DNA: TGTGCCCGGACGTTTGGGGGGGAGCTGTTTTTT
CDR3 protein: CARTFGGELFF

V gene: TRBV29-1
clone size: -
J gene: TRBJ1-1
D gene: TRBD1
CDR3 DNA: TGCAGCGTTGTAACACAGGGGTGGACTGAAGCTTTCTTT
CDR3 protein: CSVVTQGWTEAFF

V gene: TRBV2
clone size: -
J gene: TRBJ1-5
D gene: -
CDR3 DNA: TGTGCCAGCAGTGATGGGGGACGACGGGGCAATCAGCCCCAGCATTTT
CDR3 protein: CASSDGGRRGNQPQHF

V gene: TRBV4-1
clone size: few
J gene: TRBJ1-1
D gene: TRBD1
CDR3 DNA: TGCGCCAGCAGCCCCAGGGCGGGGGCAGGGGGCTCGGAGAACACTGAAGCTTTCTTT
CDR3 protein: CASSPRAGAGGSENTEAFF

V gene: TRBV4-1
clone size: -
J gene: TRBJ2-3
D gene: -
CDR3 DNA: TGCGCCAGCAGCCAAGGAGCCTCCCTCACAGATACGCAGTATTTT
CDR3 protein: CASSQGASLTDTQYF

V gene: TRBV20-1
clone size: once
J gene: TRBJ1-1
D gene: TRBD1
CDR3 DNA: TGCAGTGCTCTCCAGGGGGCTGAAGCTTTCTTT
CDR3 protein: CSALQGAEAFF

V gene: TRBV2
clone size: -
J gene: TRBJ2-6
D gene: TRBD1
CDR3 DNA: TGTGCCAGCATTGGGGACAGCCGTCTCTCTGGGGCCAACGTCCTGACTTTC
CDR3 protein: CASIGDSRLSGANVLTF